A selection of T cell receptor beta chains follows, all from one sample in a study of shared clonotypes between healthy human individuals. Measured with immunoSEQ multiplex PCR; TCRdb has only the in-frame clones, and not every one. The sample lists some 2,500,000 clones; approximately 94% were seen once. Sequenced material: naive CD4+ T cells from PBMCs. The receptors were gathered from a man between 18 and 29 years old in good health. Some clones in this sample may be carry-over from other donors' samples. The CDR3 runs from the conserved cysteine through the conserved F or W. The D gene is left open where the match is weak. Rows give clone size only sometimes, using once, few, many, or a class for an expanded clone.

cdr3_aa: CASSTGSGAGTEAFF
cdr3_nt: TGTGCCAGCTCAACGGGGTCCGGGGCGGGAACTGAAGCTTTCTTT
j_call: TRBJ1-1
d_call: -
v_call: TRBV18
clone_size: -

cdr3_aa: CASSKSGYRLLNTEAFF
cdr3_nt: TGTGCCAGCAGCAAATCAGGATACAGACTGTTAAACACTGAAGCTTTCTTT
j_call: TRBJ1-1
d_call: -
v_call: TRBV21-1
clone_size: -

cdr3_aa: CAWKRDHPNEQFF
cdr3_nt: TGTGCCTGGAAGCGGGACCACCCAAATGAGCAGTTCTTC
j_call: TRBJ2-1
d_call: TRBD2
v_call: TRBV30
clone_size: -

cdr3_aa: CASSLVASGDQPQHF
cdr3_nt: TGTGCCAGCAGCTTAGTTGCCTCCGGGGATCAGCCCCAGCATTTT
j_call: TRBJ1-5
d_call: -
v_call: TRBV7-2
clone_size: -

cdr3_aa: CASIQTLRDPRQYF
cdr3_nt: TGTGCCAGCATCCAAACCCTCCGGGACCCCAGGCAGTATTTT
j_call: TRBJ2-3
d_call: -
v_call: TRBV9
clone_size: -

cdr3_aa: CASSHRDTPVGYTF
cdr3_nt: TGTGCCAGCTCGCACCGCGACACCCCTGTGGGCTACACCTTC
j_call: TRBJ1-2
d_call: -
v_call: TRBV18
clone_size: -

cdr3_aa: CASSQVTGGGTEAFF
cdr3_nt: TGTGCCAGCAGCCAAGTCACAGGGGGTGGCACTGAAGCTTTCTTT
j_call: TRBJ1-1
d_call: TRBD1
v_call: TRBV7-9
clone_size: once

cdr3_aa: CASSGYREWVDTF
cdr3_nt: TGCGCCAGCAGTGGCTACAGGGAGTGGGTAGACACCTTC
j_call: TRBJ1-2
d_call: -
v_call: TRBV10-2
clone_size: few

cdr3_aa: CASSTTNLWFF
cdr3_nt: TGTGCCAGCAGCACGACCAACCTGTGGTTCTTC
j_call: TRBJ2-1
d_call: -
v_call: TRBV7-3
clone_size: -

cdr3_aa: CASFSFTDTQYF
cdr3_nt: TGTGCCAGCTTCAGTTTCACAGATACGCAGTATTTT
j_call: TRBJ2-3
d_call: -
v_call: TRBV9
clone_size: -

cdr3_aa: CASSQGPRQSGGQPQHF
cdr3_nt: TGCGCCAGCAGCCAAGGTCCGAGACAGTCGGGCGGTCAGCCCCAGCATTTT
j_call: TRBJ1-5
d_call: -
v_call: TRBV4-1
clone_size: -

cdr3_aa: CASSFTLLGNQNTEAFF
cdr3_nt: TGTGCCAGCAGCTTCACTCTTCTCGGGAACCAGAACACTGAAGCTTTCTTT
j_call: TRBJ1-1
d_call: -
v_call: TRBV7-2
clone_size: -

cdr3_aa: CASSLDGRSYNEQFF
cdr3_nt: TGTGCCAGCAGCTTAGACGGGAGGTCCTACAATGAGCAGTTCTTC
j_call: TRBJ2-1
d_call: TRBD2
v_call: TRBV7-2
clone_size: -

cdr3_aa: CASSRRNEQYF
cdr3_nt: TGTGCCAGCAGCCGCCGGAACGAGCAGTACTTC
j_call: TRBJ2-7
d_call: -
v_call: TRBV7-8
clone_size: -

cdr3_aa: CASKTTGTGSAYEQYF
cdr3_nt: TGTGCCAGCAAAACCACCGGGACGGGAAGTGCCTACGAGCAGTACTTC
j_call: TRBJ2-7
d_call: -
v_call: TRBV28
clone_size: -

cdr3_aa: CASGEGPPDFYEQYF
cdr3_nt: TGTGCCAGTGGGGAGGGACCCCCAGATTTTTACGAGCAGTACTTC
j_call: TRBJ2-7
d_call: TRBD2
v_call: TRBV2
clone_size: once

cdr3_aa: CASSTGSLNTDTQYF
cdr3_nt: TGCGCCAGCAGCACCGGGTCACTCAACACAGATACGCAGTATTTT
j_call: TRBJ2-3
d_call: -
v_call: TRBV5-1
clone_size: -

cdr3_aa: CASSLDAGLAESEQFF
cdr3_nt: TGTGCCAGCAGCTTAGATGCGGGACTAGCGGAGTCTGAGCAGTTCTTC
j_call: TRBJ2-1
d_call: TRBD2
v_call: TRBV11-3
clone_size: -

cdr3_aa: CASSHRQISGSTDTQYF
cdr3_nt: TGTGCCAGCTCACACAGGCAGATTAGCGGAAGCACAGATACGCAGTATTTT
j_call: TRBJ2-3
d_call: -
v_call: TRBV18
clone_size: -

cdr3_aa: CASSLQGSREQYF
cdr3_nt: TGTGCCAGCAGCTTACAGGGATCAAGGGAGCAGTACTTC
j_call: TRBJ2-7
d_call: -
v_call: TRBV11-3
clone_size: -

cdr3_aa: CATSRDRGERGGETQYF
cdr3_nt: TGTGCCACCAGCAGAGATCGGGGCGAGCGGGGAGGGGAGACCCAGTACTTC
j_call: TRBJ2-5
d_call: TRBD2
v_call: TRBV15
clone_size: -

cdr3_aa: CASGAGRTEAFF
cdr3_nt: TGTGCCAGCGGGGCAGGGAGAACTGAAGCTTTCTTT
j_call: TRBJ1-1
d_call: -
v_call: TRBV6-6
clone_size: -

cdr3_aa: CASSFRGRAIHSNQPQHF
cdr3_nt: TGTGCCAGCAGTTTTCGGGGCAGGGCGATTCATAGCAATCAGCCCCAGCATTTT
j_call: TRBJ1-5
d_call: -
v_call: TRBV28
clone_size: -

cdr3_aa: CAISESPGTGGGQPQHF
cdr3_nt: TGTGCCATCAGTGAAAGTCCCGGGACAGGGGGCGGTCAGCCCCAGCATTTT
j_call: TRBJ1-5
d_call: TRBD1
v_call: TRBV6-1
clone_size: -

cdr3_aa: CASSPGSGRETQYF
cdr3_nt: TGTGCCAGCTCCCCCGGGAGCGGGCGAGAGACCCAGTACTTC
j_call: TRBJ2-5
d_call: -
v_call: TRBV18
clone_size: -

cdr3_aa: CASSPPGSPYGYTF
cdr3_nt: TGTGCCAGCAGCCCTCCGGGCAGTCCCTATGGCTACACCTTC
j_call: TRBJ1-2
d_call: -
v_call: TRBV5-4
clone_size: once

cdr3_aa: CASSTDLAGAGDTQYF
cdr3_nt: TGCGCCAGCAGCACCGACCTAGCGGGAGCGGGAGATACGCAGTATTTT
j_call: TRBJ2-3
d_call: TRBD2
v_call: TRBV5-1
clone_size: -

cdr3_aa: CASSLGGRAGPPSYEQYF
cdr3_nt: TGTGCCAGCAGCTTGGGGGGAAGAGCGGGACCACCCTCCTACGAGCAGTACTTC
j_call: TRBJ2-7
d_call: TRBD2
v_call: TRBV11-2
clone_size: -

cdr3_aa: CASSLALGEPGANVLTF
cdr3_nt: TGCGCCAGCAGCTTGGCTCTGGGGGAACCTGGGGCCAACGTCCTGACTTTC
j_call: TRBJ2-6
d_call: -
v_call: TRBV5-1
clone_size: -

cdr3_aa: CASSLRRASYEQYF
cdr3_nt: TGTGCCAGCAGCTTAAGGCGGGCCTCCTACGAGCAGTACTTC
j_call: TRBJ2-7
d_call: -
v_call: TRBV7-2
clone_size: once